Below are 27 T cell receptor beta chains sequenced from a single sample in a study of OX40 agonist ivuxolimab in advanced cancers. Measured with immunoSEQ multiplex PCR; TCRdb has only the in-frame clones, and not every one. Among tens of thousands of clones listed, about 89% were seen once. Specimen: CD4+ or CD8+ T cells sorted from blood, collected in a trial of the OX40 agonist ivuxolimab. The receptors shown here come from an adult with an advanced solid tumor such as melanoma, head and neck, liver or kidney cancer.

The chain is built from TRBV14 and TRBJ2-3; D remains ambiguous. Germline V gene sequence: CDR1 SGHDN, CDR2 FVKESK. The CDR3 sequence is 16 residues long. Trimming removed 2 bases from V and 2 bases from J, with 14 bases in between. The CDR3 loop is CASSQRRNSLTDTQYF. The CDR3 DNA follows: TGTGCCAGCAGCCAACGGCGTAACAGCCTCACAGATACGCAGTATTTT.

V is TRBV6-6 and J is TRBJ2-3, with D perhaps TRBD1 or TRBD2 (5 bases each). Trimming took 4 bases from V and 1 from J, leaving 15 bases between them. Germline V gene lookup returns CDR1 MNHNY and CDR2 SVGAGI (reference sequence). This CDR3 has 16 amino acids. For the CDR3, the DNA is TGTGCCAGCAGTTGGGGCAGGGACGCTCGCACAGATACGCAGTATTTT. It translates to CASSWGRDARTDTQYF.

The chain recombines TRBV5-6 with TRBJ2-5; D is tentatively TRBD1 or TRBD2 (5 bases each). The CDR3 sequence is 13 residues long. The ends were cut back, 5 bases at V and 4 bases at J, with 12 bases in the middle. Per germline, CDR1 SGHDT and CDR2 YYEEEE. The CDR3 nucleotides read TGTGCCAGCAGTTTCAGGGAGTTAGAGACCCAGTACTTC. The encoded protein is CASSFRELETQYF. Full variable domain (outside the CDR3, taken from reference TRBV5-6 and TRBJ2-5): DAGVTQSPTHLIKTRGQQVTLRCSPKSGHDTVSWYQQALGQGPQFIFQYYEEEERQRGNFPDRFSGHQFPNYSSELNVNALLLGDSALYLCASSFRELETQYFGPGTRLLVL.

The V gene is TRBV4-2, the J gene TRBJ1-3; the D is unclear. Deletions cut 0 bases from V and 0 bases from J, with 6 bases between. CDR1 and CDR2 from the germline V gene are LGHNA and YNFKEQ. The CDR3 extends over 15 amino acids. CDR3 sequence reads: CASSQEVGSGNTIYF. The CDR3 DNA follows: TGTGCCAGCAGCCAAGAGGTGGGCTCTGGAAACACCATATATTTT.

The chain is built from TRBV5-1 and TRBJ1-1; no reliable D call. The germline V and J ends were trimmed by 4 bases and 4 bases, with 8 bases remaining between them. The CDR3 covers 12 residues. CDR1 and CDR2 (germline): SGHRS, YFSETQ. CDR3 region: CASSHLGTEAFF. CDR3 DNA sequence: TGCGCCAGCAGCCATCTGGGCACTGAAGCTTTCTTT.

J is TRBJ2-1 and V is TRBV30; TRBD2 matches 9 bases. Germline V gene lookup returns CDR1 GTSNPN and CDR2 SVGIG (reference sequence). This CDR3 is 17 amino acids long. Here the CDR3 reads CAHSRREGPGTYNEQFF. The DNA of the CDR3 is TGTGCTCACAGTCGGCGGGAGGGCCCGGGCACCTACAATGAGCAGTTCTTC.

This clone was picked up a small number of times. J is TRBJ1-1 and V is TRBV4-2; no definite D call. Germline CDR1 LGHNA, CDR2 YNFKEQ. CDR3 length: 12 amino acids. V lost 3 bases and J lost 7, with 9 bases in between. The chain's CDR3 is CASSHTTLEAFF. CDR3 sequence (DNA): TGTGCCAGCAGCCATACGACACTTGAAGCTTTCTTT.

The genes are TRBV11-3 and TRBJ2-5; 9 bases line up with TRBD1. Germline loops: CDR1 SGHNT, CDR2 YENEEA. CDR3 length equals 15 residues. The junction had 7 bases not matched to a gene; V was cut back by 4 bases and J by 4 bases. The DNA for the CDR3 is TGTGCCAGCAGCTCCACCTCGGACAGGGGAGAGACCCAGTACTTC. Translating it yields CASSSTSDRGETQYF.

The chain couples TRBV5-6 to TRBJ2-7, with TRBD1 as a possible D gene (6 bases). The CDR3 consists of 12 residues. Germline V gene lookup returns CDR1 SGHDT and CDR2 YYEEEE. Trimming pared 5 bases from V and 3 bases from J, leaving 9 bases between. The CDR3 DNA reads TGTGCCAGCAGTCCACAGGGCTACGAGCAGTACTTC. Residues: CASSPQGYEQYF.

The V and J genes are TRBV4-2 and TRBJ2-3; TRBD2 might be the D (6 bases). The CDR3 extends over 16 amino acids. Trimming took 2 bases from V and 4 from J, leaving 16 bases between them. CDR1 and CDR2 from the germline V gene are LGHNA and YNFKEQ. CDR3 coding DNA: TGTGCCAGCAGCCAATTTGGGGGGATGTCTTCAGATACGCAGTATTTT. It is translated as CASSQFGGMSSDTQYF.

The chain carries TRBV9 and TRBJ1-2, with 7 bases fitting TRBD1. This CDR3 comprises 17 residues. The junction had 19 bases not matched to a gene; V was cut back by 4 bases and J by 7 bases. Germline values: CDR1 SGDLS, CDR2 YYNGEE. The CDR3, as DNA: TGTGCCAGCAGCACTAGTGGGGGCGACAGGGTGTCTTTTGGCTACACCTTC. The encoded protein is CASSTSGGDRVSFGYTF. Based on the CDR3 plus reference TRBV9 and TRBJ1-2, the full variable domain is DSGVTQTPKHLITATGQRVTLRCSPRSGDLSVYWYQQSLDQGLQFLIQYYNGEERAKGNILERFSAQQFPDLHSELNLSSLELGDSALYFCASSTSGGDRVSFGYTFGSGTRLTVV.

The rearrangement uses TRBV11-3 and TRBJ2-1, with D perhaps TRBD2 (6 bases). The V and J ends lost 8 bases and 8 bases respectively, with 25 bases between them. This CDR3 is built from 16 residues. Per germline, CDR1 SGHNT and CDR2 YENEEA. The CDR3 loop is CASWDGDGSLTYEQFF. Written as DNA, the CDR3 is TGTGCCAGCTGGGACGGGGACGGGAGCCTTACATATGAGCAGTTCTTC.

The J gene is TRBJ2-1, the V gene TRBV25-1; D is unresolved. CDR3 length: 12 amino acids. Germline V gene lookup returns CDR1 MGHDK and CDR2 SYGVNS. Trimming stripped 5 bases from V and 9 bases from J, with 11 bases between. The CDR3 DNA is TGTGCCAGCAGTTCAGCGACCCTTGAGCAGTTCTTC. Translation gives CASSSATLEQFF.

The rearrangement joins TRBV9 to TRBJ2-1; D might be TRBD2 (5 bases). The ends were cut back, 4 bases at V and 6 bases at J, with 11 bases in the middle. This CDR3 has 13 amino acids. From germline, CDR1 is SGDLS and CDR2 YYNGEE. CDR3 loop: CASSQPGSNEQFF. As DNA, the CDR3 is TGTGCCAGCAGCCAGCCGGGGTCCAATGAGCAGTTCTTC.

This clone turned up a few times. This rearrangement joins TRBV6-5 to TRBJ1-2; D gene uncertain. V lost 6 bases to trimming and J lost 3 bases, with 11 bases between them. Germline V gene data show CDR1 as MNHEY and CDR2 as SVGAGI. This CDR3 has 13 residues. The CDR3 DNA sequence: TGTGCCAGCAGCCCAGACGGGTACTATGGCTACACCTTC. Translating it yields CASSPDGYYGYTF.

The chain links TRBV28 to TRBJ2-5; D is unresolved. Trimming took 5 bases from V and 2 from J, leaving 9 bases between them. The CDR3 is 13 amino acids. Germline V CDR1 and CDR2: MDHEN, SYDVKM. The CDR3 sequence: CASSNSGQETQYF. The CDR3 DNA sequence: TGTGCCAGCAGTAACAGTGGGCAAGAGACCCAGTACTTC. Filled out from reference TRBV28 and TRBJ2-5, the complete variable domain reads DVKVTQSSRYLVKRTGEKVFLECVQDMDHENMFWYRQDPGLGLRLIYFSYDVKMKEKGDIPEGYSVSREKKERFSLILESASTNQTSMYLCASSNSGQETQYFGPGTRLLVL.

This rearrangement joins TRBV29-1 to TRBJ1-2; 7 positions match TRBD1. Germline CDR1 SQVTM, CDR2 ANQGSEA. J gave up 5 bases and V 7 bases, and 13 bases lay outside the gene matches. The CDR3 sequence is 14 residues long. CDR3 residues: CSGSLAGTDYGYTF. In nucleotides, the CDR3 is TGCAGCGGATCTTTAGCCGGGACAGATTATGGCTACACCTTC.

The chain couples TRBV7-3 to TRBJ2-5; 12 bases fit TRBD2. CDR3 size: 16 residues. The V segment lost 4 bases and the J segment 4 bases; nucleotides outside the gene matches: 7. Germline assignment: CDR1 SGHTA and CDR2 FQGTGA. CDR3 amino acids: CASSSIPSGGVETQYF. The DNA of the CDR3 is TGTGCCAGCAGCTCCATTCCTAGCGGGGGGGTAGAGACCCAGTACTTC.

J is TRBJ2-7 and V is TRBV5-1; 12 bases fit TRBD1. Germline values: CDR1 SGHRS, CDR2 YFSETQ. The CDR3 loop spans 17 amino acids. V lost 4 bases and J lost 5; bases outside the gene matches: 13. The CDR3 protein is CASSIRDRGPPGDEQYF. The CDR3 region has the DNA TGCGCCAGCAGCATCCGGGACAGGGGGCCCCCCGGGGACGAGCAGTACTTC.

The chain joins TRBV5-4 to TRBJ2-2; 8 bases agree with TRBD2. With V trimmed by 7 bases and J by 5 bases, 10 bases remained unmatched. The CDR3 consists of 15 residues. Germline loops: CDR1 SGHNT, CDR2 YYREEE (reference sequence). The CDR3 region is CASQAAGVETGELFF. In DNA form, the CDR3 reads TGTGCCAGCCAGGCAGCGGGAGTAGAAACCGGGGAGCTGTTTTTT.

This clone is medium-sized in the sample. The chain recombines TRBV7-9 with TRBJ1-2; D is uncertain. Looked up from germline, CDR1 is SEHNR and CDR2 is FQNEAQ (reference sequence). The CDR3 spans 14 residues. V lost 8 bases to trimming and J lost 13 bases, with 26 bases between them. CDR3 sequence reads: CASSTAQSGFGGTF. CDR3 DNA sequence: TGTGCCAGCTCCACCGCCCAGTCGGGCTTCGGAGGCACCTTC.

This rearrangement joins TRBV5-1 to TRBJ2-3; D is unclear. V lost 3 bases and J lost 2, with 13 bases in between. Germline-derived CDR1 and CDR2 are SGHRS and YFSETQ. This CDR3 has 15 amino acids. The CDR3 sequence is CASSSLVPNTDTQYF. In nucleotides, the CDR3 is TGCGCCAGCAGCTCCCTTGTCCCAAACACAGATACGCAGTATTTT.

This sequence joins TRBV19 and TRBJ2-1; D uncertain. The CDR3 has 15 residues. Looked up from germline, CDR1 is LNHDA and CDR2 is SQIVND (reference sequence). Trimming took 3 bases from V and 0 from J, leaving 9 bases between them. The chain's CDR3 is CASSMGQASYNEQFF. CDR3 coding DNA: TGTGCCAGTAGTATGGGTCAGGCCTCCTACAATGAGCAGTTCTTC.

The chain uses TRBV4-1 and TRBJ1-4; D perhaps matches TRBD1 (6 bases). The germline gives CDR1 MGHRA, CDR2 YSYEKL. The CDR3 sequence is 18 residues long. V was cut by 2 bases and J by 7 bases, with 23 bases left in between. The CDR3 sequence is CASSQRPPPGGAGEKLFF. CDR3 nucleotides: TGCGCCAGCAGCCAACGGCCCCCTCCTGGGGGCGCCGGTGAAAAACTGTTTTTT.

This clone occurred a few times. This rearrangement joins TRBV12-5 to TRBJ2-1, with unresolved D. Germline V lookup: CDR1 LGHNT, CDR2 FRNRAP. The V end was cut by 3 bases, the J end by 0 bases, with 9 bases between. The CDR3 loop spans 15 amino acids. Here the CDR3 reads CASGFPTLSYNEQFF. CDR3 bases: TGTGCTAGTGGTTTCCCCACTCTCTCCTACAATGAGCAGTTCTTC.

V and J are TRBV7-9 and TRBJ1-1; D unresolved. V was shortened by 5 bases and J by 5 bases, with 21 bases between the two germline ends. The CDR3 runs to 16 residues. Germline V CDR1 and CDR2: SEHNR, FQNEAQ (reference sequence). CDR3 sequence reads: CASSLGPSGMGTEAFF. The CDR3 bases are TGTGCCAGCAGCCTCGGACCGTCGGGAATGGGGACTGAAGCTTTCTTT.

The chain has TRBV9 and TRBJ1-4; weak D call: TRBD1 (5 bases). Germline V gives CDR1 SGDLS, CDR2 YYNGEE. The germline V and J ends were trimmed by 0 bases and 1 base, with 7 bases remaining between them. The CDR3 runs to 15 residues. CDR3: CASSVDGGTNEKLFF. The CDR3 coding sequence is TGTGCCAGCAGCGTAGATGGGGGAACTAATGAAAAACTGTTTTTT.